This T cell receptor (beta chain) comes out of a study of cytomegalovirus exposure and HLA in healthy donors. Whole-study context: Per a later analysis, the 550 to 850 first-cohort and more than 100 validation repertoires shared one platform. Whole-study findings and limits: The tendency of first-cohort TCR clusters to co-occur in the roughly 130 validation repertoires was the finding of a later analysis.

With respect to this clone: Its specificity is unknown.

Some clones are missing from TCRdb's copy, which holds only in-frame ones; the method was immunoSEQ multiplex PCR. The profile shows tens of thousands of clones, 90% to 96% of them singletons. V was clipped by 4 bases and J by 4 bases; unmatched bases: 10. The CDR3 runs 17 residues. The germline V gene has CDR1 SGHAT and CDR2 FQDESV (reference sequence). The sequencing sample was made of PBMCs. This clonotype was obtained from a woman aged 18-29 years in good health and CMV-seronegative. The rearrangement joins TRBV11-1 to TRBJ2-2; 9 positions agree with TRBD2. The CDR3 DNA is TGTGCCAGCAGCTGGGAGCTGGCGGGAGGGGGCACCGGGGAGCTGTTTTTT. The encoded protein is CASSWELAGGGTGELFF.